This is a list of T cell receptor beta chains from one sample in a study of naive and memory T cell subsets. TCRdb used MiXCR to reprocess the UMI-ligation and nested PCR reads, holding one entry per CDR3 protein. The repertoire includes 25,000 to 40,000 distinct CDR3 sequences, less than 20% of them detected once, and 3% to 4% sits in the top ten. Specimen: effector memory CD4+ T cells from blood. The receptors were gathered from a human donor in good health. Each CDR3 is given with its conserved first and last residue. The D gene is left open where the match is weak. Clone sizes are given selectively: once, few, many, or a class where the clone is expanded.

J | size | V | D | DNA | CDR3
TRBJ2-7 | few | TRBV25-1 | TRBD1 | TGTGCCAGCAAGGGACAGGGGTACGAGCAGTACTTC | CASKGQGYEQYF
TRBJ1-5 | many | TRBV20-1 | TRBD1 | TGCAGTGCTAGGGCCTTAACCGGGACAGGGGTTTACAATCAGCCCCAGCATTTT | CSARALTGTGVYNQPQHF
TRBJ2-1 | few | TRBV4-3 | TRBD2 | TGCGCCAGCAGGGCCGGGACTAAGGCCGTGGTGCAGTTCTTC | CASRAGTKAVVQFF
TRBJ2-2 | medium-sized | TRBV20-1 | NA | TGCAGTGCTAGGAGTCGTGAGGGCTTAAACACCGGGGAGCTGTTTTTT | CSARSREGLNTGELFF
TRBJ1-1 | many | TRBV27 | NA | TGTGCCAGCAGTTTATTTGCAGGGACGAACACTGAAGCTTTCTTT | CASSLFAGTNTEAFF
TRBJ1-2 | NA | TRBV28 | TRBD1 | TGTGCCAGCAGTACAACAGGGGGCAGGGGTAACTATGGCTACACCTTC | CASSTTGGRGNYGYTF
TRBJ2-1 | NA | TRBV7-2 | NA | TGTGCCAGCAGCCCCTTGGGGTTTGAGCAGTTCTTC | CASSPLGFEQFF
TRBJ1-1 | NA | TRBV7-9 | NA | TGTGCCAGCAGCTTAGAGGCTGAAACTGAAGCTTTCTTT | CASSLEAETEAFF
TRBJ1-5 | medium-sized | TRBV30 | TRBD1 | TGTGCCTGGAGTGCTGGAACAGGGGCCGGTCAGCCCCAGCATTTT | CAWSAGTGAGQPQHF
TRBJ2-4 | NA | TRBV5-1 | NA | TGCGCCAGCAGCCAAGGACCCAGGGCCAAAAACATTCAGTACTTC | CASSQGPRAKNIQYF
TRBJ2-1 | NA | TRBV29-1 | TRBD1 | TGCAGCGTTGAAGGTTTAGGGGACAGGGGCGACAATGAGCAGTTCTTC | CSVEGLGDRGDNEQFF
TRBJ2-7 | many | TRBV28 | NA | TGTGCCAGCAGTTCGGTCCGGGTCTCCTACGAGCAGTACTTC | CASSSVRVSYEQYF
TRBJ1-1 | medium-sized | TRBV10-3 | TRBD1 | TGTGCCATCAAAACGGACAGGGTTTGGACTGAAGCTTTCTTT | CAIKTDRVWTEAFF
TRBJ2-1 | many | TRBV7-8 | NA | TGTGCCAGCAGCTTAGGGGCGAGAAGCTCCTACAATGAGCAGTTCTTC | CASSLGARSSYNEQFF
TRBJ1-6 | medium-sized | TRBV6-1 | NA | TGTGCCAGCTGCCGCGGGGGGTATAATTCACCCCTCCACTTT | CASCRGGYNSPLHF
TRBJ2-7 | many | TRBV11-2 | NA | TGTGCCAGCAGCTTTACCAGGGCGTCCTACGAGCAGTACTTC | CASSFTRASYEQYF
TRBJ2-5 | NA | TRBV12-3/TRBV12-4 | TRBD2 | TGTGCCAGCAGTTCTGGGCGGGAGGGCCGAGAGACCCAGTACTTC | CASSSGREGRETQYF
TRBJ2-1 | many | TRBV20-1 | TRBD2 | TGCAGTGCTAGAACTAGCGGGATTAACAATGAGCAGTTCTTC | CSARTSGINNEQFF
TRBJ1-2 | few | TRBV20-1 | NA | TGCAGTGCTCCGGGCCTAGCTAACTATGGCTACACCTTC | CSAPGLANYGYTF
TRBJ2-2 | many | TRBV18 | NA | TGTGCCAGCTCAGACTTGAACACCGGGGAGCTGTTTTTT | CASSDLNTGELFF
TRBJ1-2 | NA | TRBV5-1 | TRBD1 | TGCGCCAGCAGCAGGGGGCGAGGCCAAAACTATGGCTACACCTTC | CASSRGRGQNYGYTF
TRBJ2-1 | few | TRBV7-2 | NA | TGTGCCAGCAGCTTAGTCGCCGGGATAGGGTACAATGAGCAGTTCTTC | CASSLVAGIGYNEQFF
TRBJ2-5 | NA | TRBV2 | NA | TGTGCCAGCAATTTTGGGAGTGGTGTCGTGACCAAAGAGACCCAGTACTTC | CASNFGSGVVTKETQYF
TRBJ1-1 | few | TRBV18 | NA | TGTGCCAGCTCACCCACCTTGGTAGGTGAAGCTTTCTTT | CASSPTLVGEAFF
TRBJ1-2 | many | TRBV12-3/TRBV12-4 | NA | TGTGCCAGCAGTTTATCGTCGGGGAAGAGTGGCTACACCTTC | CASSLSSGKSGYTF
TRBJ1-1 | few | TRBV6-2/TRBV6-3 | TRBD1 | TGTGCCAGCAGTTACGTCGCAGGGGGGGGCACTGAAGCTTTCTTT | CASSYVAGGGTEAFF
TRBJ1-5 | NA | TRBV7-2 | NA | TGTGCCAGCAGCTTAGGGCAGGGGACCTTCAATCAGCCCCAGCATTTT | CASSLGQGTFNQPQHF
TRBJ1-2 | many | TRBV7-9 | TRBD1 | TGTGCCAGCAGCTCACGGGACAGGGCAGGGATCTCCTATGGCTACACCTTC | CASSSRDRAGISYGYTF